This TCR beta chain comes out of a study of identical twins. TCRdb itself ran the 5' RACE reads through MiXCR, one entry per CDR3 protein. The sample includes over 600,000 distinct CDR3 sequences, 21% seen only once; the top ten take roughly 4%. The CDR3 is made up of 15 amino acids. Germline values: CDR1 DFQATT, CDR2 SNEGSKA (reference sequence). V dropped 6 bases and J dropped 6; count of bases not matched to a gene: 14. This clonotype came up a few times. Its specificity is not known. Study-wide points: When twins shared out-of-frame alpha sequences, those sequences had excess low generation probability.

These same records also appear under a second study, on T cells expressing NK-cell markers.

Sequencing was carried out using PBMCs. This chain connects TRBV20-1 to TRBJ2-4; TRBD2 matches at 7 bases. This TCR was sampled from a woman between 18 and 29 years old in good health. The CDR3 sequence is CSAIKDVTSRNIQYF. Here the CDR3 DNA reads TGCAGTGCCATAAAAGATGTGACTAGCAGAAACATTCAGTACTTC.